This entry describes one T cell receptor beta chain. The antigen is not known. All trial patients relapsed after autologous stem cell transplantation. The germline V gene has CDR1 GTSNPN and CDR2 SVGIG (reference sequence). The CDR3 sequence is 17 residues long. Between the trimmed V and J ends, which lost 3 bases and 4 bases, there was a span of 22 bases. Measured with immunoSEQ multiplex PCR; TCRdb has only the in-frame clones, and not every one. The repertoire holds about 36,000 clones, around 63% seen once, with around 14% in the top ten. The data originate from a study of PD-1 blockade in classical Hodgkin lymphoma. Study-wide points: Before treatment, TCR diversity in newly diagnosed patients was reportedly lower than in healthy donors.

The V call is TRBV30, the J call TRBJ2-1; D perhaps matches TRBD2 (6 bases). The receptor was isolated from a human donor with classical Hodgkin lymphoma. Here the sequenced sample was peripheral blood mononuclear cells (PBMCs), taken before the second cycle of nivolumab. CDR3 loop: CAWRPGWGVDTYNEQFF. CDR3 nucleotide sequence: TGTGCCTGGAGGCCCGGATGGGGGGTCGATACTTACAATGAGCAGTTCTTC.